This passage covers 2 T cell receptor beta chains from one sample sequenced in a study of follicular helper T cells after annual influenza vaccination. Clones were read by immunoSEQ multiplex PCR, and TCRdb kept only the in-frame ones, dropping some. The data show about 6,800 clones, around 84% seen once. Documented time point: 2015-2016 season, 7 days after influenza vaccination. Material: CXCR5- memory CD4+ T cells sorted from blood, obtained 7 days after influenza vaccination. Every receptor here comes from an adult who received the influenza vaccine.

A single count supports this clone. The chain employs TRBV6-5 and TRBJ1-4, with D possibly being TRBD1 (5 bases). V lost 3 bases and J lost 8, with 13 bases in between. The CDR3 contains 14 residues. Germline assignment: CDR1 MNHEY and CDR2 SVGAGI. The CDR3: CASSYGTWGEKLFF. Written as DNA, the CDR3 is TGTGCCAGCAGTTATGGCACCTGGGGGGAAAAACTGTTTTTT.

This CDR3 reads CASSLADYGYTF. Written as DNA, the CDR3 is TGTGCCAGCAGTTTGGCTGATTATGGCTACACCTTC. V gene TRBV28 combines with J gene TRBJ1-2; D uncertain. V lost 3 bases to trimming and J lost 5 bases, with 7 bases between them. The CDR3 has 12 residues. CDR1 and CDR2 from the germline V gene are MDHEN and SYDVKM.